These 21 T cell receptor beta chains originate from one sample sequenced in a study of T-cell memory formation after mild COVID-19. One entry per CDR3 protein results from TCRdb running MiXCR on the 5' RACE reads. The sample consists of around 320,000 distinct CDR3 sequences, more than 13% of them appearing once. Sequences were obtained from PBMCs or a T cell subset sorted from them (not recorded which). The source of these receptors is a man between 18 and 29 years old who had mild COVID-19 (a few samples of this study predate the infection). Cell type and time point are not known.

This clonotype was detected a few times. The chain uses TRBV5-6 and TRBJ2-1, with a weak D call TRBD2 (6 bases). The CDR3 sequence is 15 residues long. The ends were cut back, 2 bases at V and 6 bases at J, with 15 bases in the middle. Germline CDR1 is SGHDT and CDR2 is YYEEEE. The CDR3, as DNA: TGTGCCAGCAGCTTTCCGCGGGGATGGGCCAATGAGCAGTTCTTC. Encoded protein: CASSFPRGWANEQFF.

V is TRBV10-3 and J is TRBJ1-3; D gene ambiguous. The CDR3 covers 16 residues. CDR1 ENHRY and CDR2 SYGVKD come from the germline V gene. Trimming removed 0 bases from V and 0 bases from J, with 9 bases in between. This CDR3 reads CAISESNPFSGNTIYF. Here the CDR3 DNA reads TGTGCCATCAGTGAGTCAAACCCATTCTCTGGAAACACCATATATTTT.

This clonotype was seen only a few times. The gene calls are TRBV12-3 or TRBV12-4 and TRBJ2-1, with D maybe TRBD2 (6 bases). The CDR3 extends over 16 amino acids. V was trimmed by 0 bases and J by 0 bases, leaving 9 bases between them. The CDR3 here is CASSLAFGGSYNEQFF. In DNA, the CDR3 is TGTGCCAGCAGTTTAGCGTTCGGGGGCTCCTACAATGAGCAGTTCTTC.

J is TRBJ1-3 and V is TRBV12-3 or TRBV12-4; 9 nucleotides match TRBD1. The V gene end was trimmed by 3 bases and the J gene end by 4 bases; junction bases not matched to a gene: 4. The CDR3 spans 15 residues. The CDR3 reads CASSFWTGVGNTIYF. The DNA for the CDR3 is TGTGCCAGCAGTTTCTGGACAGGGGTAGGAAACACCATATATTTT.

This clonotype was counted between two and nine times. V and J are TRBV12-3 or TRBV12-4 and TRBJ2-7, with D maybe TRBD1 (5 bases). The CDR3 has 12 amino acids. V shed 1 base and J shed 9 bases, with 10 bases lying between them. The CDR3 region is CASSLEGDGQYF. DNA of the CDR3: TGTGCCAGCAGTTTAGAAGGGGATGGGCAGTACTTC.

The V gene is TRBV7-6, the J gene TRBJ2-1; 10 positions match TRBD2. Looked up from germline, CDR1 is SGHVS and CDR2 is FNYEAQ. With V trimmed by 7 bases and J by 10 bases, 19 bases remained unmatched. This CDR3 comprises 17 residues. The CDR3 region is CASKLGIGLAALNEQFF. The CDR3 region has the DNA TGTGCCAGCAAATTAGGAATTGGACTAGCGGCGCTCAACGAGCAGTTCTTC.

Only a few counts were recorded for this clonotype. The chain recombines TRBV5-1 with TRBJ1-3; D is ambiguous. Per germline, CDR1 SGHRS and CDR2 YFSETQ. The CDR3 is made up of 13 amino acids. V lost 3 bases and J lost 4, with 8 bases in between. Here the CDR3 DNA reads TGCGCCAGCAGCTCGGATCAGGGAAACACCATATATTTT. Its translation is CASSSDQGNTIYF.

The V gene is TRBV6-2 or TRBV6-3, the J gene TRBJ1-3; D gene unclear. Germline lookup yields CDR1 MNHEY and CDR2 SVGEGT. The CDR3 has 15 amino acids. V shed 6 bases and J shed 0 bases, with 12 bases lying between them. The CDR3 DNA is TGTGCCAGCAGCGTTTACAGTAGCTCTGGAAACACCATATATTTT. Translating gives CASSVYSSSGNTIYF.

This clonotype was detected only a few times. This chain joins TRBV10-3 and TRBJ2-2, with TRBD2 matching 7 bases. V shed 6 bases and J 2 bases; nucleotides not matched to a gene: 12. CDR1 and CDR2 (germline): ENHRY, SYGVKD. The CDR3 spans 17 residues. Here the CDR3 reads CAIRLTSARLNTGELFF. The CDR3 DNA reads TGTGCCATCAGACTTACTAGCGCCCGCTTAAACACCGGGGAGCTGTTTTTT.

This chain joins TRBV4-1 and TRBJ2-1; 7 bases are shared with TRBD1. The CDR3 is 15 amino acids. The germline CDR1 and CDR2 sequences are MGHRA and YSYEKL. Trimming at V came to 8 bases and at J to 9 bases, leaving 16 bases not matched to a gene. The CDR3 reads CASGTTGPSGSEQFF. The CDR3 DNA is TGCGCCAGCGGAACGACAGGGCCCTCGGGGTCTGAGCAGTTCTTC.

Only a few counts were recorded for this clonotype. The chain carries TRBV18 and TRBJ2-1; 10 positions match TRBD1. Unmatched junction bases numbered 8, after V lost 3 bases and J lost 12 bases. Germline CDR1 reads KGHSH; CDR2 reads LQKENI. This CDR3 is 14 amino acids long. The CDR3 spells CASSPGQGQPLQFF. The CDR3 DNA is TGTGCCAGCTCACCGGGACAGGGGCAACCCCTGCAGTTCTTC.

This clonotype has a handful of counts. The J gene is TRBJ2-3, the V gene TRBV11-2; no clear D. Trimming stripped 2 bases from V and 4 bases from J, with 7 bases between. CDR1 SGHAT and CDR2 FQNNGV come from the germline V gene. This CDR3 has 13 amino acids. CDR3 in amino acids: CASSLKGSDTQYF. DNA of the CDR3: TGTGCCAGCAGCTTAAAAGGCTCAGATACGCAGTATTTT.

The rearrangement joins TRBV20-1 to TRBJ1-4; 8 bases line up with TRBD1. Germline V lookup: CDR1 DFQATT, CDR2 SNEGSKA (reference sequence). V lost 6 bases, J lost 7 bases, and 13 bases stayed unmatched. CDR3 length: 15 amino acids. Here the CDR3 DNA reads TGCAGTGCCACTTCGCCGAGACAGGGGACTGAAAAACTGTTTTTT. The encoded protein is CSATSPRQGTEKLFF.

This clonotype was detected ten times or more. The chain couples TRBV6-1 to TRBJ2-3; D is possibly TRBD1 (6 bases). The V end was cut by 8 bases, the J end by 1 base, with 13 bases between. The length of the CDR3 is 14 residues. Germline V gives CDR1 MNHNS, CDR2 SASEGT. The CDR3, as DNA: TGTGCCAGCTTATGGAACAGGGGCACAGATACGCAGTATTTT. Translating it yields CASLWNRGTDTQYF.

The J gene is TRBJ1-1, the V gene TRBV7-9; D ambiguous. The CDR3 runs 11 residues. Germline assignment: CDR1 SEHNR and CDR2 FQNEAQ (reference sequence). The V gene lost 2 bases and the J gene lost 12 bases, with 10 bases spanning the gap. The CDR3, as DNA: TGTGCCAGCAGCTTACAGAGTGCGCCTTTCTTT. This codes for CASSLQSAPFF.

In this sample, this clonotype turned up a few times. J is TRBJ2-5 and V is TRBV7-9; tentative D call: TRBD2 (6 bases). Trimming cost V 5 bases and J 1 base, with 14 bases left between them. Germline-derived CDR1 and CDR2 are SEHNR and FQNEAQ (reference sequence). CDR3 length: 15 residues. CDR3 residues: CASSPYGGIQETQYF. CDR3 sequence (DNA): TGTGCCAGCAGCCCCTATGGGGGGATCCAAGAGACCCAGTACTTC.

This chain connects TRBV6-2 or TRBV6-3 to TRBJ1-1; TRBD1 might be the D (5 bases). The germline V gene has CDR1 MNHEY and CDR2 SVGEGT. V was cut by 2 bases and J by 1 base, with 8 bases left in between. The CDR3 spans 14 residues. CDR3 residues: CASSYQGKNTEAFF. The CDR3 DNA sequence: TGTGCCAGCAGTTACCAGGGTAAGAACACTGAAGCTTTCTTT.

The J gene is TRBJ1-3, the V gene TRBV10-3; possibly TRBD1 for D (6 bases). Germline CDR1 is ENHRY and CDR2 is SYGVKD. The CDR3 loop spans 16 amino acids. Trimming removed 0 bases at V and 3 bases at J, with 12 bases between. CDR3 loop: CAISESTGRNGNTIYF. For the CDR3, the DNA is TGTGCCATCAGTGAGTCGACAGGCAGAAATGGAAACACCATATATTTT.

This clonotype was detected only a few times. The rearrangement uses TRBV6-5 and TRBJ2-7, with 13 bases lining up with TRBD2. The length of the CDR3 is 14 residues. CDR1 MNHEY and CDR2 SVGAGI come from the germline V gene. The J segment lost 6 bases and the V segment lost 4 bases, leaving 3 bases of the junction unmatched. The CDR3 DNA sequence: TGTGCCAGCAGTTGGGGACTAGCGGGGCCCGAGCAGTACTTC. Residues: CASSWGLAGPEQYF.

This clonotype was found a few times. The rearrangement joins TRBV7-3 to TRBJ2-3; D is possibly TRBD1 or TRBD2 (5 bases each). Trimming took 2 bases from V and 6 from J, leaving 15 bases between them. The germline gives CDR1 SGHTA, CDR2 FQGTGA. The CDR3 contains 15 residues. The DNA of the CDR3 is TGTGCCAGCAGCTTAGGGGGTCCCCGTGGGGATACGCAGTATTTT. Residues: CASSLGGPRGDTQYF. Full variable domain (rest looked up from reference TRBV7-3 and TRBJ2-3): GAGVSQTPSNKVTEKGKYVELRCDPISGHTALYWYRQSLGQGPEFLIYFQGTGAADDSGLPNDRFFAVRPEGSVSTLKIQRTERGDSAVYLCASSLGGPRGDTQYFGPGTRLTVL.

The sample holds a few counts of this clonotype. The chain recombines TRBV5-1 with TRBJ2-6; a possible D gene is TRBD1 (6 bases). The CDR3 has 15 amino acids. In germline, CDR1 is SGHRS, CDR2 YFSETQ. The V end was cut by 4 bases, the J end by 1 base, with 9 bases between. The CDR3 DNA follows: TGCGCCAGCAGCATCACAGGGTCTGGGGCCAACGTCCTGACTTTC. This translates into CASSITGSGANVLTF.